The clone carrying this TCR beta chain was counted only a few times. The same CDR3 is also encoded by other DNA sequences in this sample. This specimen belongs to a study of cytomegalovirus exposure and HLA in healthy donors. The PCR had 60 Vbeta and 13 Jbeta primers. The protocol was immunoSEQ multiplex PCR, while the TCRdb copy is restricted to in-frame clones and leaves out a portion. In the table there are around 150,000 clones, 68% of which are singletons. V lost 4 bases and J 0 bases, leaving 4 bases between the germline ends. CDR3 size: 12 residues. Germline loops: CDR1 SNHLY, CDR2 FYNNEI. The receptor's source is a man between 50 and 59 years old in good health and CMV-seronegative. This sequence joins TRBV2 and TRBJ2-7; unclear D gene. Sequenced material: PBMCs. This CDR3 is CASSASSYEQYF. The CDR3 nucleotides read TGTGCCAGCAGTGCCAGCTCCTACGAGCAGTACTTC.